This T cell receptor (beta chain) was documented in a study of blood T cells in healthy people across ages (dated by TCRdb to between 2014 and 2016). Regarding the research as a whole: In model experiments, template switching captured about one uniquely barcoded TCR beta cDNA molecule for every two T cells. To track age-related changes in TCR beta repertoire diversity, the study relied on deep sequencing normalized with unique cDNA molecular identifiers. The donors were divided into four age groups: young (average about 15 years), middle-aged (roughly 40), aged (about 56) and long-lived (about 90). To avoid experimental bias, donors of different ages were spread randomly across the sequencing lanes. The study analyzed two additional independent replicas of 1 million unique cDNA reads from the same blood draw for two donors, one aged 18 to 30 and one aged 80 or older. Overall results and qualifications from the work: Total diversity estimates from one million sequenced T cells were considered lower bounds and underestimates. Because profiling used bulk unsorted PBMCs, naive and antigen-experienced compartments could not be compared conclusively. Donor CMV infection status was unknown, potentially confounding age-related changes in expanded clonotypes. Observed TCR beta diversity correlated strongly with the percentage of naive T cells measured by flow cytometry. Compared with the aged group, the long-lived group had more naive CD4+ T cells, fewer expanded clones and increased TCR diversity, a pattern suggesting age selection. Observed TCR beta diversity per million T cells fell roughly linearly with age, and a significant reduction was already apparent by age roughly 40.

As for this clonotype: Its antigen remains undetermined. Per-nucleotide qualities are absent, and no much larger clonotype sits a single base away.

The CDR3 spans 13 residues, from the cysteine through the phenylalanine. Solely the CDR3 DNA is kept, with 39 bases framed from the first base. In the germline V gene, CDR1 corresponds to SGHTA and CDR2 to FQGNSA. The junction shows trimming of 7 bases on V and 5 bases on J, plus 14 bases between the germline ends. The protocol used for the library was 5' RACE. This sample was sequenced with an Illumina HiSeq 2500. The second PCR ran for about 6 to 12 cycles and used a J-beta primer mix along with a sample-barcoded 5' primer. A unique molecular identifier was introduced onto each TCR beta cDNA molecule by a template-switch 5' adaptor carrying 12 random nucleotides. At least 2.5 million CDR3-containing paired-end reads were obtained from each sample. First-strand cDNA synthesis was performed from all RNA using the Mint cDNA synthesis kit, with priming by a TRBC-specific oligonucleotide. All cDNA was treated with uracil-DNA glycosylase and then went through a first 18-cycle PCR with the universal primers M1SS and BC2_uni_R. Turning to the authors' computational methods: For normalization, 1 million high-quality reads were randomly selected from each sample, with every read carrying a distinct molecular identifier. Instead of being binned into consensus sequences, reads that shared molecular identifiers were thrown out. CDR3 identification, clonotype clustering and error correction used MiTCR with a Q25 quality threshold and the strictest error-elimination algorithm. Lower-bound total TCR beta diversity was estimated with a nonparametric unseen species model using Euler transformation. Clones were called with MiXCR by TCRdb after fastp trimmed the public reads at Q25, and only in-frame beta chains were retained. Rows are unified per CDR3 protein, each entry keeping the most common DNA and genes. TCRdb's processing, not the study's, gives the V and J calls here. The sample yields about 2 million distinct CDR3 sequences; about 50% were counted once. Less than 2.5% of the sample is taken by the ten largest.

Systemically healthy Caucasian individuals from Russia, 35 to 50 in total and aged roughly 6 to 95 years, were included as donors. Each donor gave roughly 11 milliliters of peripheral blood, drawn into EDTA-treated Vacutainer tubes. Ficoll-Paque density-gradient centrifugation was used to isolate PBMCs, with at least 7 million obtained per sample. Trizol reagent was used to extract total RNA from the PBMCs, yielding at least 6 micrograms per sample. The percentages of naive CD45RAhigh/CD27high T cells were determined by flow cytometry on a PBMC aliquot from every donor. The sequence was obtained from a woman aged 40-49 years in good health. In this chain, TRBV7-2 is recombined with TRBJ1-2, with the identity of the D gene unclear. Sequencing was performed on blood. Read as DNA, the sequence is TGTGCCAGCACGTCGGTGGGCCCGTATGGCTACACCTTC. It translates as CASTSVGPYGYTF.